This entry is about one T cell receptor beta chain. Its matching antigen is unknown. This sample was taken from a study of CD8 T cells in ankylosing spondylitis. Quantitative 5'-RACE with molecular barcodes generated TCR beta libraries. TCRdb recomputed calls from the 5' RACE reads with MiXCR, one row per CDR3 protein. The profile shows under 300,000 distinct CDR3 sequences, about 10% of them singletons. Study observations and caveats: Disease-associated clones were reportedly significantly overrepresented in matched ankylosing spondylitis synovial fluid. Ankylosing spondylitis blood appeared to carry a characteristic TCR beta motif of several highly homologous variants.

The V segment lost 2 bases and the J segment 2 bases; nucleotides outside the gene matches: 4. The CDR3 has 14 amino acids. From germline, CDR1 is SGHRS and CDR2 YFSETQ. Sequencing was performed on blood, either unsorted or a sorted T cell fraction (not recorded which). This receptor was obtained from a male donor with ankylosing spondylitis or in good health (not recorded which). This chain connects TRBV5-1 to TRBJ2-7, with TRBD1 identical over 7 bases. In nucleotides, the CDR3 is TGCGCCAGCAGCTTACAGGGGCGCACCTACGAGCAGTACTTC. Translation: CASSLQGRTYEQYF.